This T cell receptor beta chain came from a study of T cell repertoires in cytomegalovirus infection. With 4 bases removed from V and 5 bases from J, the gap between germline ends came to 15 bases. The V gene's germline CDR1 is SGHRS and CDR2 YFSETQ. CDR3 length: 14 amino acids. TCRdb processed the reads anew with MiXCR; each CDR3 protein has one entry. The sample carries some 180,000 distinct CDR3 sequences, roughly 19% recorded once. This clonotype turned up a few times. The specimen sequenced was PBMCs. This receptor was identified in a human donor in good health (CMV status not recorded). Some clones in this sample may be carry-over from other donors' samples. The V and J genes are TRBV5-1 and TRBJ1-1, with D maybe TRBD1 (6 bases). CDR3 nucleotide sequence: TGCGCCAGCAGCCCCCCGGTAAGGGGGACTGAAGCTTTCTTT. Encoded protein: CASSPPVRGTEAFF.